The 27 T cell receptor beta chains below were found in one sample sequenced in a study of T cells after yellow fever vaccination (dated by TCRdb to between 2017 and 2020). Libraries were constructed by 5' RACE. The sample was run on an Illumina HiSeq 2500. Starting from the raw public reads, TCRdb applied fastp trimming at Q25, assembled clones with MiXCR and retained in-frame beta chains. Records with the same CDR3 protein are collapsed into one entry carrying the most frequent genes and DNA. The sample table lists fewer than 450,000 distinct CDR3 sequences, about 8.3% of them with a count of one. The ten largest clones represent around 17% of the sample. Read against the paper, the sample's treatment or condition label means: live attenuated yellow fever vaccine strain. Sequenced here: PBMCs, sampled roughly 47 days after the first yellow fever vaccination. These receptor sequences come from a man between 18 and 29 years old who received the YFV17D yellow fever vaccine.

This clonotype was seen repeatedly, ten times or more. The CDR3 here is CASSYNGGRTEAFF. CDR3 nucleotide sequence: TGTGCCAGCAGTTATAACGGGGGGCGGACTGAAGCTTTCTTT. The chain is built from TRBV6-5 and TRBJ1-1; TRBD1 is a possible D gene (6 bases). Between the trimmed V and J ends, which lost 3 bases and 5 bases, there was a span of 13 bases. The V gene's germline CDR1 is MNHEY and CDR2 SVGAGI. The CDR3 spans 14 residues.

This clonotype was found a few times. V usage is TRBV27 and J usage is TRBJ1-6; D remains ambiguous. V lost 2 bases and J 0 bases, leaving 8 bases between the germline ends. The germline V gene encodes CDR1 MNHEY and CDR2 SMNVEV (reference sequence). This CDR3 is 16 amino acids long. CDR3 amino acids: CASSLRVSSYNSPLHF. The CDR3 DNA follows: TGTGCCAGCAGTTTAAGGGTGAGCTCCTATAATTCACCCCTCCACTTT.

This clonotype turned up a few times. V is TRBV25-1 and J is TRBJ1-2; 7 bases align to TRBD1. V gave up 1 base and J gave up 6 bases; unmatched junction bases: 8. This CDR3 comprises 15 residues. Germline-derived CDR1 and CDR2 are MGHDK and SYGVNS. DNA for the CDR3: TGTGCCAGCAGTGAATTTACCCGACAGGGTGATGGCTACACCTTC. This translates into CASSEFTRQGDGYTF.

In its sample, this clonotype was seen a few times. V gene TRBV3-1 combines with J gene TRBJ1-6; no definite D call. The CDR3 length is 14 residues. Trimming left V 7 bases short and J 7 bases short, with 14 bases between. Per germline, CDR1 LGHDT and CDR2 YNNKEL (reference sequence). The CDR3 here is CASTLREANSPLHF. In DNA form, the CDR3 reads TGTGCCAGCACCCTCCGGGAGGCAAATTCACCCCTCCACTTT. The full variable domain, with the rest looked up from reference TRBV3-1 and TRBJ1-6, is DTAVSQTPKYLVTQMGNDKSIKCEQNLGHDTMYWYKQDSKKFLKIMFSYNNKELIINETVPNRFSPKSPDKAHLNLHINSLELGDSAVYFCASTLREANSPLHFGNGTRLTVT.

The chain recombines TRBV4-1 with TRBJ1-1; 8 bases are a match to TRBD1. Germline V gives CDR1 MGHRA, CDR2 YSYEKL. The junction had 14 bases not matched to a gene; V was cut back by 0 bases and J by 5 bases. The CDR3 length is 18 residues. CDR3 amino acids: CASSQEGQGAGLVTEAFF. Here the CDR3 DNA reads TGCGCCAGCAGCCAAGAGGGGCAGGGGGCGGGATTGGTTACTGAAGCTTTCTTT.

This clonotype has more than one count but fewer than ten. The chain is built from TRBV20-1 and TRBJ1-2, with unresolved D. V was pared by 0 bases and J by 6 bases, with 8 bases between. Germline V gives CDR1 DFQATT, CDR2 SNEGSKA (reference sequence). CDR3 length: 12 residues. CDR3 sequence reads: CSARDTGHGYTF. The CDR3, as DNA: TGCAGTGCTAGAGATACGGGTCATGGCTACACCTTC.

The rearrangement links TRBV6-5 to TRBJ2-7, with D perhaps TRBD1 or TRBD2 (5 bases each). V was pared by 0 bases and J by 0 bases, with 21 bases between. This CDR3 spans 19 amino acids. In germline, CDR1 is MNHEY, CDR2 SVGAGI. The chain's CDR3 is CASSYSSSVSGPASYEQYF. CDR3 nucleotide sequence: TGTGCCAGCAGTTACTCGAGTTCTGTGTCGGGGCCAGCCTCCTACGAGCAGTACTTC.

This clonotype was observed a handful of times. This chain links TRBV27 with TRBJ2-7; possible D gene TRBD2, 6 bases. Germline lookup yields CDR1 MNHEY and CDR2 SMNVEV (reference sequence). With 0 bases removed from V and 2 bases from J, the gap between germline ends came to 11 bases. The CDR3 has 15 residues. CDR3 nucleotide sequence: TGTGCCAGCAGTTTATCATACGGGAGCGCCTACGAGCAGTACGTC. Protein: CASSLSYGSAYEQYV.

This clonotype was seen only a few times. The chain uses TRBV11-2 and TRBJ2-2; D gene unclear. Trimming removed 5 bases from V and 7 bases from J, with 11 bases in between. CDR1 SGHAT and CDR2 FQNNGV come from the germline V gene. The CDR3 is 13 residues long. The CDR3 DNA is TGTGCCAGCAGCCCGTCTTTAATCGGGGAGCTGTTTTTT. Encoded protein: CASSPSLIGELFF. Complete variable domain (other parts from reference TRBV11-2 and TRBJ2-2): EAGVAQSPRYKIIEKRQSVAFWCNPISGHATLYWYQQILGQGPKLLIQFQNNGVVDDSQLPKDRFSAERLKGVDSTLKIQPAKLEDSAVYLCASSPSLIGELFFGEGSRLTVL.

This clonotype was detected ten times or more. J is TRBJ2-7 and V is TRBV20-1; no reliable D call. The CDR3 runs 13 residues. Germline loops: CDR1 DFQATT, CDR2 SNEGSKA (reference sequence). Deletions cut 4 bases from V and 0 bases from J, with 10 bases between. CDR3 DNA: TGCAGTGCTAAGGGCCTGGGCTCCTACGAGCAGTACGTC. Translation: CSAKGLGSYEQYV.

The J gene is TRBJ2-3, the V gene TRBV6-1, with D perhaps given as TRBD1 or TRBD2 (5 bases each). Germline CDR1 reads MNHNS; CDR2 reads SASEGT. This CDR3 comprises 15 residues. V lost 6 bases and J lost 5, with 18 bases in between. In DNA form, the CDR3 reads TGTGCCAGCAGCCCCCAGCCGGGGCTCAGAGATACGCAGTATTTT. Amino acid sequence: CASSPQPGLRDTQYF.

This clonotype was recorded many times. The genes are TRBV5-1 and TRBJ1-4, with unresolved D. CDR1 and CDR2 (germline): SGHRS, YFSETQ. The CDR3 extends over 14 amino acids. V was shortened by 4 bases and J by 0 bases, with 7 bases between the two germline ends. The CDR3 bases are TGCGCCAGCAGCCCAGGATCAACTAATGAAAAACTGTTTTTT. Translating it yields CASSPGSTNEKLFF.

The chain is built from TRBV11-3 and TRBJ2-3, with 7 bases matching TRBD2. In germline, CDR1 is SGHNT, CDR2 YENEEA. V trimming: 5 bases; J trimming: 10 bases; junction bases outside the gene matches: 9. The CDR3 extends over 13 amino acids. CDR3 in DNA: TGTGCCAGCAGCGGGGCGGGGGAGTTAGCGCAGTATTTT. Translated: CASSGAGELAQYF.

This clonotype occurred a few times. The chain recombines TRBV6-2 or TRBV6-3 with TRBJ2-5; no firm D call. CDR3 length: 13 amino acids. V dropped 8 bases and J dropped 3 bases, with 13 bases sitting between them. Looked up from germline, CDR1 is MNHEY and CDR2 is SVGEGT. The CDR3 loop is CASAGHGEETQYF. CDR3 nucleotide sequence: TGTGCCAGCGCCGGCCATGGGGAAGAGACCCAGTACTTC.

This clonotype was counted many times. The rearrangement links TRBV5-6 to TRBJ1-2; D is unclear. Germline-derived CDR1 and CDR2 are SGHDT and YYEEEE. V was shortened by 1 base and J by 7 bases, with 17 bases between the two germline ends. The CDR3 has 15 amino acids. The CDR3 is CASSLLGGMGFGYTF. The CDR3 DNA reads TGTGCCAGCAGCTTGTTGGGCGGAATGGGTTTTGGCTACACCTTC. Variable domain in full (rest from reference TRBV5-6 and TRBJ1-2): DAGVTQSPTHLIKTRGQQVTLRCSPKSGHDTVSWYQQALGQGPQFIFQYYEEEERQRGNFPDRFSGHQFPNYSSELNVNALLLGDSALYLCASSLLGGMGFGYTFGSGTRLTVV.

This clonotype was found a few times. The chain couples TRBV28 to TRBJ2-7, with D tentatively TRBD1 (6 bases). Trimming removed 4 bases from V and 0 bases from J, with 16 bases in between. The CDR3 is 16 residues long. Germline V gene lookup returns CDR1 MDHEN and CDR2 SYDVKM. CDR3 sequence (DNA): TGTGCCAGCAGTTCCAACCACCCGGACAGCTCCTACGAGCAGTACGTC. It is translated as CASSSNHPDSSYEQYV.

The chain joins TRBV9 to TRBJ1-1; the D gene is possibly TRBD1 (5 bases). Germline V CDR1 and CDR2: SGDLS, YYNGEE. The CDR3 contains 18 residues. Trimming cost V 4 bases and J 5 bases, with 27 bases left between them. CDR3 coding DNA: TGTGCCAGCAGCTTACGCCCGACAAGGCCGGTAGGGGTGACTGAAGCTTTCTTT. It encodes CASSLRPTRPVGVTEAFF.

With regard to this clonotype: One end of the junction does not line up with germline, which may come from a read error. The chain employs TRBV12-3 or TRBV12-4 and TRBJ1-2; D remains unclear. This CDR3 has 11 residues. This CDR3 reads CASSLSGGLAF. CDR3 nucleotides: TGTGCCAGCAGTTTAAGTGGAGGGTTGGCCTTC.

The CDR3 here is CATSREGRGYTF. The CDR3 nucleotides read TGTGCCACCAGCAGAGAAGGGCGTGGCTACACCTTC. This chain links TRBV15 with TRBJ1-2; no reliable D call. Germline CDR1 reads LNHNV; CDR2 reads YYDKDF (reference sequence). Trimming pared 0 bases from V and 7 bases from J, leaving 6 bases between. The CDR3 runs 12 residues.

The table lists this clonotype with many counts. The chain carries TRBV28 and TRBJ2-3; D remains ambiguous. Between the trimmed V and J ends, which lost 0 bases and 2 bases, there was a span of 12 bases. The CDR3 has 16 amino acids. The germline gives CDR1 MDHEN, CDR2 SYDVKM. This CDR3 reads CASSLWATYSTDTQYF. The CDR3, as DNA: TGTGCCAGCAGTTTATGGGCCACATACTCCACAGATACGCAGTATTTT.

The chain employs TRBV12-3 or TRBV12-4 and TRBJ2-7, with D tentatively TRBD1 (5 bases). The CDR3 runs 14 residues. The ends were cut back, 8 bases at V and 3 bases at J, with 17 bases in the middle. CDR3 residues: CASGRGGSYYEQYF. The CDR3 DNA sequence: TGTGCCAGCGGAAGGGGTGGTTCGTACTACGAGCAGTACTTC.

This clonotype was seen only a few times. CDR3 region: CASSPQLAGGRYEQFF. The CDR3 DNA reads as TGTGCCAGCTCACCGCAACTAGCGGGGGGTCGTTATGAGCAGTTCTTC. The chain recombines TRBV18 with TRBJ2-1; 12 positions agree with TRBD2. From germline, CDR1 is KGHSH and CDR2 LQKENI. The CDR3 loop spans 16 amino acids. After removal of 3 bases from V and 8 bases from J, the junction contained 8 bases not matched to a gene.

This clonotype turned up a few times. The chain couples TRBV12-3 or TRBV12-4 to TRBJ1-1; TRBD1 is a possible D gene (5 bases). The V and J ends lost 4 bases and 8 bases respectively, with 11 bases between them. CDR3 length equals 12 residues. CDR3 nucleotide sequence: TGTGCCAGCAGTTGGGGATGGGGGGAAGCTTTCTTT. This encodes CASSWGWGEAFF.

V is TRBV10-3 and J is TRBJ2-7; D is perhaps TRBD1 or TRBD2 (5 bases each). The CDR3 consists of 16 residues. Germline lookup yields CDR1 ENHRY and CDR2 SYGVKD. V was shortened by 9 bases and J by 4 bases, with 25 bases between the two germline ends. For the CDR3, the DNA is TGTGCCATTCAAGCCGGGACGCAAAGACGGTTATACGAGCAGTACTTC. This gives the protein CAIQAGTQRRLYEQYF.

The chain joins TRBV6-5 to TRBJ2-1; D is undetermined. This CDR3 comprises 16 residues. With 0 bases removed from V and 7 bases from J, the gap between germline ends came to 16 bases. Germline lookup yields CDR1 MNHEY and CDR2 SVGAGI. Here the CDR3 reads CASSYSPETSPNEQFF. The CDR3 bases are TGTGCCAGCAGTTACTCGCCGGAGACATCCCCAAATGAGCAGTTCTTC.

The sample holds a few counts of this clonotype. V and J are TRBV4-1 and TRBJ2-2, with a possible D match to TRBD2 (7 bases). Germline V gene data show CDR1 as MGHRA and CDR2 as YSYEKL. The CDR3 runs 15 residues. Trimming left V 4 bases short and J 2 bases short, with 11 bases between. CDR3 residues: CASSRGGLNTGELFF. The DNA for the CDR3 is TGCGCCAGCAGCCGGGGGGGCCTAAACACCGGGGAGCTGTTTTTT.

This chain joins TRBV5-1 and TRBJ2-1; D remains unclear. V lost 4 bases, J lost 7 bases, and 18 bases lay in between. This CDR3 has 15 residues. Per germline, CDR1 SGHRS and CDR2 YFSETQ. This CDR3 is CASSARGGDGNEQFF. CDR3 sequence (DNA): TGCGCCAGCAGCGCGCGAGGCGGCGACGGGAATGAGCAGTTCTTC.